This paragraph reports one TCR beta chain. Its antigen remains unknown. The junction and the germline gene differ at one end; a read error may be behind it. The data derive from a study of tumor-infiltrating lymphocytes in primary liver carcinoma. Looking at the study overall: Samples yielded about 3.65 to 7.13 million productive TCRbeta reads, similar across tissue types. Study-level findings and limits: Only around 7.5-24% of top clones occurred in all five tumor regions.

Looked up from germline, CDR1 is WNHNN and CDR2 is SYGVQD (reference sequence). CDR3 size: 12 residues. The template, approximately 500 ng total RNA, yielded TCR beta cDNA made with a constant-region primer. Three rounds of nested multiplex PCR with slightly modified ARM-PCR produced TCR beta libraries. Forward primers for TRBV1-TRBV30 and a C-beta reverse primer served the first two PCR rounds, at 10 cycles each. Via MiXCR, TCRdb re-called the multiplex PCR reads, giving one row per CDR3 protein. This table has roughly 80,000 distinct CDR3 sequences, over 60% appearing once. The tissue used was unsorted bulk material of roughly 17-34 mg. RNA and DNA were co-extracted from it with the AllPrep DNA/RNA mini kit.

This rearrangement joins TRBV10-1 to TRBJ2-3, with D perhaps matching TRBD1 (5 bases). The TCR comes from a man in his forties or fifties with primary liver carcinoma and hepatitis B virus infection. Sequencing used liver tumor tissue from sampling region 1. Subset described: tumor region T1, superior pole. CDR3 coding DNA: TGCGCCGGCAGTGTGGGGCCAGATACGCAGTATTTT. It specifies CAGSVGPDTQYF.